This TCR beta chain was profiled in a study of cytomegalovirus exposure and HLA in healthy donors (dated by TCRdb to about 2017). With regard to the full study: A later analysis indicated that the 130 or so validation repertoires were generated on the platform also employed for the approximately 690 repertoires of the first cohort. The study was designed to test whether signatures of past pathogen exposure could be identified by cataloging public T cell receptors. A separate validation cohort of 90 to 150 different subjects was used in addition to the 666-subject first cohort. To predict cytomegalovirus infection status, the study brought together high-throughput TCR immunosequencing, statistical association of individual TCRs with disease status, and machine learning.

Library generation was performed with the immunoSEQ multiplex PCR assay. Per the authors' processing: A statistical classification framework was built for diagnosing cytomegalovirus status from the catalog of TCR beta chain sequences. The source is immuneACCESS, and TCRdb retained only in-frame sequences with V and J called. Part of the clones is not carried over; for the studies checked, unresolved V genes explain less than half of this, and the remainder is unexplained. That table supplies the V and J calls and clone size; D and trimming were determined from the DNA. Within this sample are hundreds of thousands of clones, with approximately 90% of them counted one time only. The ten largest account for roughly 0.82% of the sample. The donors belonged to the validation cohort of over a hundred subjects, which was separate from the 666-subject first cohort. The full study reports these points: A few of the identified cytomegalovirus-associated TCR beta chains were confirmed in vitro to be specific for cytomegalovirus antigens. A later analysis had no HLA typing for the validation cohort, so co-occurrence there was scored across all 110 or so repertoires. The study gave a list of 150 to 200 TCR beta chains associated with cytomegalovirus. The classifier was reported to diagnose cytomegalovirus status with high specificity and sensitivity in both the original and validation cohorts. A later analysis found that TCRs clustered in the first cohort also tended to co-occur in the 120 validation repertoires, with approximately 95% of cluster scores above 0. According to the authors, the approach could potentially be generalized to other disease states and immunological phenotypes. While some public TCRs were present in many individuals, most TCR sequences turned up only very rarely across donors.

A distance of 11 bases separates the germline ends of V and J, which lose 2 bases and 4 bases respectively. CDR1 and CDR2 were assigned from the germline V gene as SNHLY and FYNNEI. There are 15 amino acids in the CDR3, from cysteine to phenylalanine inclusive. Solely the CDR3 DNA is kept, with 45 bases framed from the first base. As regards this clone: Its antigen is not yet known. No quality values exist for individual bases; no much larger clone is one base distant.

The sequence is built from TRBV2 and TRBJ2-2; a tentative D call is TRBD1 (5 bases match). Sequences were obtained from PBMCs. This sequence originates from a woman aged 18 to 35 in good health and CMV-seronegative. The DNA sequence follows: TGTGCCAGCAGTGAATTATCAGGGCCCACCGGGGAGCTGTTTTTT. This is translated as CASSELSGPTGELFF.